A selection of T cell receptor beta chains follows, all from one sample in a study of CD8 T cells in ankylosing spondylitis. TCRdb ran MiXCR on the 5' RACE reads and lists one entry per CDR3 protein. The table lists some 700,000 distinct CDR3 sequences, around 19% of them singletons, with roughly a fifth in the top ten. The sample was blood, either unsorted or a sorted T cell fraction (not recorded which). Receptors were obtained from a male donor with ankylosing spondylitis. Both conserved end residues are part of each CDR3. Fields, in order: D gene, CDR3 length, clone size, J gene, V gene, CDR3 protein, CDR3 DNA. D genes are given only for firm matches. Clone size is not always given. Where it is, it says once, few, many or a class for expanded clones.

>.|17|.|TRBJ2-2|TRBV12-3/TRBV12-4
CASSFFGSGVPTGELFF
TGTGCCAGCAGTTTTTTTGGTTCAGGCGTACCTACCGGGGAGCTGTTTTTT
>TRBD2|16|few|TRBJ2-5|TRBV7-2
CASSPEAGTRRETQYF
TGTGCCAGCAGCCCTGAGGCCGGGACTAGAAGAGAGACCCAGTACTTC
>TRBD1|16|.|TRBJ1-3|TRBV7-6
CASSSQGNKARNTIYF
TGTGCCAGCAGCTCACAGGGGAATAAAGCCAGAAACACCATATATTTT
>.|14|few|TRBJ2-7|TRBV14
CASSQAGRAYEQYF
TGTGCCAGCAGCCAAGCGGGACGGGCCTACGAGCAGTACTTC
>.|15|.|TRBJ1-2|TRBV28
CASNFADPGNYGYTF
TGTGCCAGCAATTTTGCGGACCCAGGGAACTATGGCTACACCTTC
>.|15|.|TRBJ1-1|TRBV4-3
CASSQNTLLNTEAFF
TGCGCCAGCAGCCAGAACACACTCTTGAACACTGAAGCTTTCTTT
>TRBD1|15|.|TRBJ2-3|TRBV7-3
CASSPGTAPTDTQYF
TGTGCCAGCAGCCCCGGGACAGCGCCCACAGATACGCAGTATTTT
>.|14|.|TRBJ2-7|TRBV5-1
CASSQTNKYYEQYF
TGCGCCAGCAGCCAAACTAACAAGTACTACGAGCAGTACTTC
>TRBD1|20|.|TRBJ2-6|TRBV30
CAWSERLATGSISGANVLTF
TGTGCCTGGAGTGAACGCTTGGCGACAGGGAGTATTTCTGGGGCCAACGTCCTGACTTTC
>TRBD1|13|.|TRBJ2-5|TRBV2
CARTRQGQETQYF
TGTGCCAGGACCCGACAGGGCCAAGAGACCCAGTACTTC
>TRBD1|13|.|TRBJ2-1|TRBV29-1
CSSRTGRYNEQFF
TGCAGCTCACGGACAGGACGCTACAATGAGCAGTTCTTC
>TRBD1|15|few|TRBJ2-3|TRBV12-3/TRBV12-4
CASSVTGDGTDTQYF
TGTGCCAGCAGTGTGACAGGGGATGGCACAGATACGCAGTATTTT